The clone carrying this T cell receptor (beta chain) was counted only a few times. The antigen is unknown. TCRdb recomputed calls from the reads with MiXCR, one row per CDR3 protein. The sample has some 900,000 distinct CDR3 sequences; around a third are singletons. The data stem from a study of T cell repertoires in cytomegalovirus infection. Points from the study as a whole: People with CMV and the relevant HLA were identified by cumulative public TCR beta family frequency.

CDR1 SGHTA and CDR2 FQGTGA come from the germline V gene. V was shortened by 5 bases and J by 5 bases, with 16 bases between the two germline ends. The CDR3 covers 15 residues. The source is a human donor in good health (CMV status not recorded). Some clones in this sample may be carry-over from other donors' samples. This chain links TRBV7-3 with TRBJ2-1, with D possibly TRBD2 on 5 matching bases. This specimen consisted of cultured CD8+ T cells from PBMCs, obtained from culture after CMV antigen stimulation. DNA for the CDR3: TGTGCCAGCAGCCCGAGTGACGGGGTCCACAATGAGCAGTTCTTC. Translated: CASSPSDGVHNEQFF.